These 25 T cell receptor beta chains came from one sample sequenced in a study of cytomegalovirus exposure and HLA in healthy donors. The PCR used 60 Vbeta and 13 Jbeta primers. TCRdb's table, derived via immunoSEQ multiplex PCR, lists solely in-frame clones and lacks some. The sample lists about 130,000 clones, around 83% occurring once. Sequencing was done on a sample of PBMCs. The receptors here all came from a woman under 30 in good health and CMV-seropositive.

The chain carries TRBV5-1 and TRBJ2-3, with 8 bases that match TRBD1. The J segment lost 4 bases and the V segment lost 4 bases, leaving 11 bases of the junction unmatched. Looked up from germline, CDR1 is SGHRS and CDR2 is YFSETQ. The CDR3 covers 16 residues. This chain's CDR3 is CASSHQDRDRSDTQYF. For the CDR3, the DNA is TGCGCCAGCAGCCACCAAGACCGGGACAGGTCAGATACGCAGTATTTT.

The chain is built from TRBV2 and TRBJ1-5, with D maybe TRBD1 (5 bases). CDR3 size: 17 residues. Germline assignment: CDR1 SNHLY and CDR2 FYNNEI. Trimming removed 1 base from V and 0 bases from J, with 13 bases in between. In DNA, the CDR3 is TGTGCCAGCAGTGAAGGGGGGGTTGTGGATAGCAATCAGCCCCAGCATTTT. It encodes CASSEGGVVDSNQPQHF.

This chain connects TRBV6-5 to TRBJ1-4; maybe TRBD1 (5 bases). The CDR3 spans 13 residues. Germline V CDR1 and CDR2: MNHEY, SVGAGI. The V and J ends lost 5 bases and 5 bases respectively, with 9 bases between them. In DNA, the CDR3 is TGTGCCAGCAGTATCAGACAGAATGAAAAACTGTTTTTT. Translating gives CASSIRQNEKLFF.

The chain employs TRBV12-5 and TRBJ1-2; D remains unclear. The CDR3 contains 11 residues. Trimming left V 8 bases short and J 4 bases short, with 8 bases between. Germline V gene sequence: CDR1 LGHNT, CDR2 FRNRAP. The CDR3 sequence is CASSGGYGYTF. The CDR3 nucleotides read TGTGCTAGTTCGGGAGGCTATGGCTACACCTTC. The full variable domain, rest sourced from reference TRBV12-5 and TRBJ1-2, is DARVTQTPRHKVTEMGQEVTMRCQPILGHNTVFWYRQTMMQGLELLAYFRNRAPLDDSGMPKDRFSAEMPDATLATLKIQPSEPRDSAVYFCASSGGYGYTFGSGTRLTVV.

The V gene is TRBV2, the J gene TRBJ1-5; possibly TRBD1 for D (6 bases). V was shortened by 3 bases and J by 6 bases, with 15 bases between the two germline ends. The CDR3 length is 15 residues. Germline V gives CDR1 SNHLY, CDR2 FYNNEI. The CDR3 loop is CASSDTHRVGQPQHF. In DNA form, the CDR3 reads TGTGCCAGCAGTGACACCCACAGGGTGGGTCAGCCCCAGCATTTT.

The chain links TRBV10-3 to TRBJ2-5, with 11 bases fitting TRBD2. With V trimmed by 11 bases and J by 1 base, 6 bases remained unmatched. The CDR3 runs to 14 residues. Germline CDR1 reads ENHRY; CDR2 reads SYGVKD. The CDR3 is CAGGLADFQETQYF. The CDR3 DNA reads TGTGCCGGGGGACTAGCGGACTTCCAAGAGACCCAGTACTTC.

V gene TRBV10-2 combines with J gene TRBJ1-5, with D possibly matching TRBD1 (6 bases). Looked up from germline, CDR1 is WSHSY and CDR2 is SAAADI. CDR3 size: 17 residues. V was clipped by 4 bases and J by 0 bases, with 16 bases between them. CDR3 in amino acids: CASSALRTADSNQPQHF. CDR3 DNA sequence: TGCGCCAGCAGTGCCCTTAGGACAGCCGATAGCAATCAGCCCCAGCATTTT.

The genes are TRBV2 and TRBJ1-1; the D is unclear. The V end was cut by 4 bases, the J end by 3 bases, with 9 bases between. The CDR3 totals 13 residues. CDR1 is SNHLY, CDR2 FYNNEI, per germline. The CDR3 spells CASSGPGDTEAFF. The DNA for the CDR3 is TGTGCCAGCAGTGGGCCGGGTGACACTGAAGCTTTCTTT.

This chain connects TRBV5-4 to TRBJ1-1, with D maybe TRBD1 (6 bases). Trimming removed 0 bases at V and 3 bases at J, with 9 bases between. In germline, CDR1 is SGHNT, CDR2 YYREEE (reference sequence). This CDR3 is built from 14 residues. The CDR3 DNA reads as TGTGCCAGCAGCTTGGGGGGGGGCGACACTGAAGCTTTCTTT. Protein sequence: CASSLGGGDTEAFF. The full variable domain, completed using reference TRBV5-4 and TRBJ1-1, is ETGVTQSPTHLIKTRGQQVTLRCSSQSGHNTVSWYQQALGQGPQFIFQYYREEENGRGNFPPRFSGLQFPNYSSELNVNALELDDSALYLCASSLGGGDTEAFFGQGTRLTVV.

The CDR3 is CASIEGPKGDYGYTF. CDR3 DNA sequence: TGTGCCAGCATCGAGGGTCCCAAAGGAGACTATGGCTACACCTTC. This sequence joins TRBV6-6 and TRBJ1-2; unclear D gene. The CDR3 sequence is 15 residues long. Trimming took 7 bases from V and 3 from J, leaving 18 bases between them. CDR1 and CDR2 (germline): MNHNY, SVGAGI (reference sequence).

This clone was observed a single time. A read error may produce the germline difference seen at one junction end. The genes are TRBV7-9 and TRBJ2-7, with D unclear. CDR3 length: 12 residues. CDR1 and CDR2 from the germline V gene are SEHNR and FQNEAQ (reference sequence). CDR3 amino acids: CSSSPNGVEQYF. CDR3 bases: TGTTCCAGCAGCCCCAATGGAGTCGAGCAGTACTTC. The full variable domain, completed using reference TRBV7-9 and TRBJ2-7, is DTGVSQNPRHKITKRGQNVTFRCDPISEHNRLYWYRQTLGQGPEFLTYFQNEAQLEKSRLLSDRFSAERPKGSFSTLEIQRTEQGDSAMYLCSSSPNGVEQYFGPGTRLTVT.

The V gene is TRBV4-1, the J gene TRBJ2-5; D unresolved. The germline V and J ends were trimmed by 4 bases and 5 bases, with 8 bases remaining between them. Germline V lookup: CDR1 MGHRA, CDR2 YSYEKL. The CDR3 totals 12 residues. Written as DNA, the CDR3 is TGCGCCAGCAGCCGTCCCCTCGAGACCCAGTACTTC. Its protein is CASSRPLETQYF.

The chain combines TRBV19 with TRBJ2-1; 8 bases align to TRBD1. V shed 4 bases, J shed 6 bases, and the junction held 11 bases outside the gene matches. The CDR3 is 16 residues long. The V gene's germline CDR1 is LNHDA and CDR2 SQIVND (reference sequence). CDR3 nucleotide sequence: TGTGCCAGTAGTACCGGGACAGGATCTGGTGGCAATGAGCAGTTCTTC. Translating it yields CASSTGTGSGGNEQFF.

This chain joins TRBV6-5 and TRBJ2-3, with 7 bases that match TRBD1. Germline CDR1 MNHEY, CDR2 SVGAGI. The CDR3 has 14 amino acids. The J segment lost 4 bases and the V segment lost 5 bases, leaving 6 bases of the junction unmatched. The CDR3 DNA reads as TGTGCCAGCAGTGCTCACAGGGGCGCAGATACGCAGTATTTT. Protein: CASSAHRGADTQYF.

The V gene is TRBV6-1, the J gene TRBJ2-5; TRBD1 agrees at 9 bases. Germline CDR1 reads MNHNS; CDR2 reads SASEGT. The CDR3 has 13 residues. V lost 8 bases to trimming and J lost 5 bases; unmatched junction nucleotides: 6. CDR3 sequence: CASYDRGIETQYF. CDR3 in DNA: TGTGCCAGCTATGACAGGGGGATCGAGACCCAGTACTTC.

The chain is built from TRBV11-1 and TRBJ2-1; 8 bases map to TRBD2. This CDR3 is built from 15 residues. The V gene end was trimmed by 1 base and the J gene end by 7 bases; junction bases not matched to a gene: 6. Germline V gives CDR1 SGHAT, CDR2 FQDESV (reference sequence). The CDR3 DNA follows: TGTGCCAGCAGCTTAGGGGTAGCGGGGAGGAATGAGCAGTTCTTC. Translating it yields CASSLGVAGRNEQFF.

The chain recombines TRBV15 with TRBJ2-3, with 10 bases fitting TRBD1. Germline-derived CDR1 and CDR2 are LNHNV and YYDKDF (reference sequence). The CDR3 has 16 residues. With 5 bases clipped from V and 5 bases from J, the junction kept 10 bases outside the gene matches. The CDR3 region is CATSGGGGQGEDTQYF. In DNA, the CDR3 is TGTGCCACCAGCGGAGGAGGCGGACAGGGGGAAGATACGCAGTATTTT. Complete variable domain (other parts from reference TRBV15 and TRBJ2-3): DAMVIQNPRYQVTQFGKPVTLSCSQTLNHNVMYWYQQKSSQAPKLLFHYYDKDFNNEADTPDNFQSRRPNTSFCFLDIRSPGLGDTAMYLCATSGGGGQGEDTQYFGPGTRLTVL.

The chain combines TRBV5-1 with TRBJ2-3; D possibly corresponds to TRBD1 (7 bases). Trimming removed 1 base at V and 3 bases at J, with 12 bases between. Germline CDR1 and CDR2: SGHRS and YFSETQ. The CDR3 runs to 15 residues. The CDR3 region has the DNA TGCGCCAGCAGCTTGCAGGGGGGCGGGACAGATACGCAGTATTTT. Protein: CASSLQGGGTDTQYF.

J is TRBJ1-4 and V is TRBV7-9, with TRBD1 matching 9 bases. With V trimmed by 4 bases and J by 8 bases, 5 bases remained unmatched. Germline CDR1 is SEHNR and CDR2 is FQNEAQ (reference sequence). This CDR3 has 14 amino acids. The CDR3 reads CASSSTGGVEKLFF. The CDR3 DNA follows: TGTGCCAGCAGCTCGACAGGGGGGGTGGAAAAACTGTTTTTT.

This CDR3 reads CASSYRDTGELFF. The CDR3 DNA follows: TGTGCCAGCAGCTACAGGGACACCGGGGAGCTGTTTTTT. J is TRBJ2-2 and V is TRBV13; perhaps TRBD1 as D (6 bases). V was trimmed by 4 bases and J by 3 bases, leaving 6 bases between them. From germline, CDR1 is PRHDT and CDR2 FYEKMQ (reference sequence). The CDR3 is made up of 13 amino acids.

This chain links TRBV5-1 with TRBJ2-5, with TRBD2 identical over 13 bases. The V gene end was trimmed by 3 bases and the J gene end by 5 bases; junction bases not matched to a gene: 10. Germline assignment: CDR1 SGHRS and CDR2 YFSETQ. The CDR3 runs to 17 residues. The CDR3 reads CASSSGLAGANFETQYF. The CDR3 nucleotides are TGCGCCAGCAGCTCCGGACTAGCGGGGGCTAACTTCGAGACCCAGTACTTC.

The gene calls are TRBV18 and TRBJ1-1, with 8 bases that match TRBD1. Germline CDR1 reads KGHSH; CDR2 reads LQKENI. The CDR3 runs 16 residues. V lost 2 bases, J lost 4 bases, and 9 bases stayed unmatched. CDR3 sequence: CASSPETGAWGTEAFF. For the CDR3, the DNA is TGTGCCAGCTCACCAGAGACAGGGGCATGGGGCACTGAAGCTTTCTTT. Filled out from reference TRBV18 and TRBJ1-1, the complete variable domain reads NAGVMQNPRHLVRRRGQEARLRCSPMKGHSHVYWYRQLPEEGLKFMVYLQKENIIDESGMPKERFSAEFPKEGPSILRIQQVVRGDSAAYFCASSPETGAWGTEAFFGQGTRLTVV.

Details on this clone: One junction end disagrees with the germline gene, perhaps due to a read error. The V call is TRBV23-1, the J call TRBJ1-2, with 9 bases matching TRBD1. TRBV23-1 is an ORF, with its function uncertain. This CDR3 has 16 residues. The CDR3 reads CASSSVGTGPNYGYTF. The CDR3 DNA reads TGCGCCAGCAGTTCGGTCGGGACAGGGCCTAATTATGGCTACACCTTC.

CDR3 region: CASSLELTRGNTIYF. In DNA, the CDR3 is TGCGCCAGCAGCTTGGAATTAACGCGGGGAAACACCATATATTTT. The chain joins TRBV5-1 to TRBJ1-3, with D hard to call. CDR1 and CDR2 from the germline V gene are SGHRS and YFSETQ. Trimming cost V 0 bases and J 4 bases, with 11 bases left between them. The CDR3 is 15 amino acids.

The CDR3 region has the DNA TGCGCCAGCAGCTTGTATGGACAGCTTCAAGAGACCCAGTACTTC. Translating gives CASSLYGQLQETQYF. The chain couples TRBV5-1 to TRBJ2-5; D may be TRBD1 (6 bases). V was trimmed by 1 base and J by 2 bases, leaving 12 bases between them. The CDR3 runs 15 residues. Per the germline V gene, CDR1 is SGHRS and CDR2 is YFSETQ. The variable domain in full, with the rest retrieved from reference TRBV5-1 and TRBJ2-5, is KAGVTQTPRYLIKTRGQQVTLSCSPISGHRSVSWYQQTPGQGLQFLFEYFSETQRNKGNFPGRFSGRQFSNSRSEMNVSTLELGDSALYLCASSLYGQLQETQYFGPGTRLLVL.